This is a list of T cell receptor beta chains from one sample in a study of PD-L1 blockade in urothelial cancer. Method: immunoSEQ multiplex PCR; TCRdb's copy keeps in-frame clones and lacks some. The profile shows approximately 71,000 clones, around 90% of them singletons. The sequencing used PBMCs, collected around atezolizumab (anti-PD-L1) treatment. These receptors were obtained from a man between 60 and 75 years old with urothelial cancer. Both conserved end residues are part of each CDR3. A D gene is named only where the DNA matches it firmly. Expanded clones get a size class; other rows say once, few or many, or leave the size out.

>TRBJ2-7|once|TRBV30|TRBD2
TGTGCCTGGAGTAAGACGGGGGGATCCTACGAGCAGTACTTC
CAWSKTGGSYEQYF
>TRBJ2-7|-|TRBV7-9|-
TGTGCCAGCAGCGGAGTACGTAGCGCAACCTACGAGCAGTACTTC
CASSGVRSATYEQYF
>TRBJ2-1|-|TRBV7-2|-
TGTGCCAGCAGCCCCTCGGGGGAATACAATGAGCAGTTCTTC
CASSPSGEYNEQFF
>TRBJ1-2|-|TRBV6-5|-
TGTGCCAGCAGTACCCCAGGGCGCTTTGGCTACACCTTC
CASSTPGRFGYTF
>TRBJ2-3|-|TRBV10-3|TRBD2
TGTGCCATCAGGCATACTAGCGGTAGCACAGATACGCAGTATTTT
CAIRHTSGSTDTQYF
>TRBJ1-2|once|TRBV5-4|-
TGTGCCAGCACCTTCGGGGGGGAATCTAACTATGGCTACACCTTC
CASTFGGESNYGYTF
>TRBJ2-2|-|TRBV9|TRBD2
TGTGCCAGCAGCGCCGGGACTAGCGGGGCCACCGGGGAGCTGTTTTTT
CASSAGTSGATGELFF
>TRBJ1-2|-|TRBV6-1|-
TGTGCCAGCAGCAGGGAAACTAACTATGGCTACACCTTC
CASSRETNYGYTF
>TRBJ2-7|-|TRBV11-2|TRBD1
TGTGCCAGCAGCCGGGACAGACAATCCTACGAGCAGTACTTC
CASSRDRQSYEQYF
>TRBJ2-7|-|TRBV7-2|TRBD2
TGTGCCAGCAGCTCGGGACTAGCGGGAGAGAGCTCCTACGAGCAGTACTTC
CASSSGLAGESSYEQYF
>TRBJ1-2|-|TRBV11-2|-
TGTGCCAGCAGCCCAGGGCGGATAGGCTACACCTTC
CASSPGRIGYTF
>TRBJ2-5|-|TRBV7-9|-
TGTGCCAGCACCAAACAGGGTCCTCGTGAGACCCAGTACTTC
CASTKQGPRETQYF
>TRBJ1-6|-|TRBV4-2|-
TGTGCCAGCAGCCAAGGACAGATTTTTAATTCACCCCTCCACTTT
CASSQGQIFNSPLHF
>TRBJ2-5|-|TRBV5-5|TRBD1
TGTGCCAGCAGCCAGGGGACAGGGAGAGAGACCCAGTACTTC
CASSQGTGRETQYF
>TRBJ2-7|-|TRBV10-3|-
TGTGCCAGCTCCCCTGAGACATCGAGCTCCTACGAGCAGTACTTC
CASSPETSSSYEQYF
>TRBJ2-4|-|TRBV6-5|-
TGTGCCAGCAGTTACTCTCAGAAAAACATTCAGTACTTC
CASSYSQKNIQYF
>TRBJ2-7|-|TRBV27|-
TGTGCCAGCAGCCCCCGCCGGGAGTCCTACGAGCAGTACTTC
CASSPRRESYEQYF
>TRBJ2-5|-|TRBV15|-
TGTGCCACCAGCAGAGATGGGCAGCCCCAAGAGACCCAGTACTTC
CATSRDGQPQETQYF